The 14 T cell receptor beta chains in this list originate from one sample, sequenced in a study of blood T cell repertoires in COVID-19. Profiled with immunoSEQ multiplex PCR; TCRdb holds only in-frame clones, not every one. The sample lists roughly 21,000 clones, under 90% occurring once. Sequencing was done on a sample of peripheral blood. These receptor sequences come from a human donor in a cohort sampled during active COVID-19.

This clone has more than one count but fewer than ten. The V and J genes are TRBV2 and TRBJ1-3; 7 bases align to TRBD1. This CDR3 has 14 amino acids. J was trimmed by 2 bases and V by 6 bases; bases with no gene match: 4. Per germline, CDR1 SNHLY and CDR2 FYNNEI. CDR3 sequence reads: CASSEGQPGNTIYF. In DNA form, the CDR3 reads TGTGCCAGCAGCGAGGGACAGCCTGGAAACACCATATATTTT.

This clone has a single count. The rearrangement links TRBV5-4 to TRBJ2-1, with a tentative D call TRBD1 (5 bases). This CDR3 contains 16 residues. V was trimmed by 0 bases and J by 2 bases, leaving 12 bases between them. Looked up from germline, CDR1 is SGHNT and CDR2 is YYREEE (reference sequence). DNA for the CDR3: TGTGCCAGCAGCTTGGCCGCAGGGAACCCCTACAATGAGCAGTTCTTC. Translating gives CASSLAAGNPYNEQFF.

The chain joins TRBV7-6 to TRBJ1-5; D unresolved. The V end lost 5 bases, the J end lost 5 bases, and 10 bases lay between the germline ends. The CDR3 consists of 13 residues. The V gene's germline CDR1 is SGHVS and CDR2 FNYEAQ. CDR3 nucleotides: TGTGCCAGCAGCCCCGATTTAGATCAGCCCCAGCATTTT. It encodes CASSPDLDQPQHF.

V is TRBV3-1 (or the pseudogene TRBV3-2) and J is TRBJ2-2; 7 nucleotides match TRBD2. This CDR3 spans 15 amino acids. Germline values: CDR1 LGHDT, CDR2 YNNKEL (reference sequence). With 6 bases clipped from V and 7 bases from J, the junction kept 11 bases outside the gene matches. CDR3 sequence: CASRGSGARGGELFF. CDR3 DNA: TGTGCCAGCAGAGGCAGCGGGGCTCGAGGCGGGGAGCTGTTTTTT.

This chain joins TRBV10-3 and TRBJ1-5, with 7 bases identical to TRBD1. Germline V gene data show CDR1 as ENHRY and CDR2 as SYGVKD. V shed 10 bases, J shed 4 bases, and the junction held 7 bases outside the gene matches. The CDR3 spans 13 residues. The CDR3 loop is CASDRDRNQPQHF. CDR3 DNA sequence: TGTGCCAGCGACAGGGACCGAAATCAGCCCCAGCATTTT.

The chain recombines TRBV3-1 (or the pseudogene TRBV3-2) with TRBJ2-7; 8 bases are shared with TRBD2. The CDR3 spans 16 residues. Losses at the gene ends were 4 bases for V and 7 bases for J; bases not matched to a gene: 15. CDR1 is LGHDT, CDR2 YNNKEL, per germline (reference sequence). The CDR3 loop is CASSLSGGLSSGEQYF. DNA for the CDR3: TGTGCCAGCAGCCTCTCGGGGGGGCTATCTTCCGGGGAGCAGTACTTC.

The chain uses TRBV6-1 and TRBJ2-1; 9 nucleotides line up with TRBD1. The CDR3 is made up of 16 amino acids. The V and J ends lost 3 bases and 4 bases, in that order; junction bases with no gene match: 7. CDR1 is MNHNS and CDR2 is SASEGT in the germline V gene. CDR3 in amino acids: CASSDTGTGFYNEQFF. The CDR3 DNA is TGTGCCAGCAGTGATACCGGGACAGGGTTTTACAATGAGCAGTTCTTC.

The chain has TRBV7-2 and TRBJ2-1, with a possible D match to TRBD2 (6 bases). Germline CDR1 SGHTA, CDR2 FQGNSA. The CDR3 consists of 18 residues. V lost 4 bases to trimming and J lost 0 bases, with 19 bases between them. The CDR3 loop is CASSSPPGGQSSYNEQFF. In DNA form, the CDR3 reads TGTGCCAGCAGCTCCCCTCCCGGAGGGCAAAGCTCCTACAATGAGCAGTTCTTC.

The V call is TRBV7-8, the J call TRBJ1-2; D unclear. With 4 bases removed from V and 1 base from J, the gap between germline ends came to 10 bases. This CDR3 contains 14 residues. Per the germline V gene, CDR1 is SGHVS and CDR2 is FQNEAQ. The CDR3 reads CASSYNGSNYGYTF. The CDR3 nucleotides read TGTGCCAGCAGCTATAATGGGAGTAACTATGGCTACACCTTC.

This sequence joins TRBV4-3 and TRBJ2-1; a weak D match, TRBD2 (6 bases). CDR3 length: 16 amino acids. CDR1 is LGHNA and CDR2 is YSLEER in the germline V gene. The V and J ends lost 2 bases and 0 bases respectively, with 11 bases between them. Here the CDR3 reads CASSQRLVGSYNEQFF. In DNA, the CDR3 is TGCGCCAGCAGCCAACGACTAGTGGGCTCCTACAATGAGCAGTTCTTC.

This chain joins TRBV5-1 and TRBJ2-5, with no clear D. The CDR3 is made up of 14 amino acids. Trimming stripped 0 bases from V and 2 bases from J, with 8 bases between. Germline CDR1 reads SGHRS; CDR2 reads YFSETQ. CDR3 in DNA: TGCGCCAGCAGCTTGGGGTTGCGGCAAGAGACCCAGTACTTC. Its protein product is CASSLGLRQETQYF.

The J gene is TRBJ1-5, the V gene TRBV3-1 (or the pseudogene TRBV3-2); perhaps TRBD1 as D (5 bases). The V end lost 4 bases, the J end lost 2 bases, and 24 bases lay between the germline ends. Germline V gene sequence: CDR1 LGHDT, CDR2 YNNKEL (reference sequence). The CDR3 runs to 19 residues. The CDR3 nucleotides are TGTGCCAGCAGCCCCATCCAGGAGGAGGGAGGAGGGGGCAATCAGCCCCAGCATTTT. Protein sequence: CASSPIQEEGGGGNQPQHF.

V and J are TRBV25-1 and TRBJ2-1; 12 bases line up with TRBD2. V was clipped by 5 bases and J by 7 bases; unmatched bases: 3. This CDR3 has 14 amino acids. Germline lookup yields CDR1 MGHDK and CDR2 SYGVNS. This CDR3 reads CASSRLAGVNEQFF. CDR3 bases: TGTGCCAGCAGTAGACTAGCGGGGGTTAATGAGCAGTTCTTC.

This clone has only one observation. The chain couples TRBV5-1 to TRBJ2-2; TRBD2 is a possible D gene (6 bases). Germline CDR1 is SGHRS and CDR2 is YFSETQ. This CDR3 is 15 amino acids long. Trimming took 3 bases from V and 4 from J, leaving 13 bases between them. In DNA form, the CDR3 reads TGCGCCAGCAGCTGGGACTTGGGAGGCACCGGGGAGCTGTTTTTT. Translating gives CASSWDLGGTGELFF.